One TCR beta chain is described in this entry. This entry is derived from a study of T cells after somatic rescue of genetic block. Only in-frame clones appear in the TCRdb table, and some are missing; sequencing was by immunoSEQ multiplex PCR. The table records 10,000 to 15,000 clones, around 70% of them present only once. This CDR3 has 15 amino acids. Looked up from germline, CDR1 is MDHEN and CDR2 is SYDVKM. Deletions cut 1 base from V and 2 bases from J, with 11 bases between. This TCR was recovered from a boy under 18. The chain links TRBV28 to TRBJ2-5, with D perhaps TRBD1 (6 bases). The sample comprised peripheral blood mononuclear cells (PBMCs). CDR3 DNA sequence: TGTGCCAGCAGTTTATTGGGTCAGGGGCAAGAGACCCAGTACTTC. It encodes CASSLLGQGQETQYF. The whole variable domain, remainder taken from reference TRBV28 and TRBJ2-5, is DVKVTQSSRYLVKRTGEKVFLECVQDMDHENMFWYRQDPGLGLRLIYFSYDVKMKEKGDIPEGYSVSREKKERFSLILESASTNQTSMYLCASSLLGQGQETQYFGPGTRLLVL.